Listed here is a single T cell receptor (delta chain). These data originate in a study of gamma-delta chains in newborns, infants, children. On the study more broadly: Microbial exposure reportedly drives polyclonal innate γδ T cell expansion after birth.

V was clipped by 0 bases and J by 1 base, with 20 bases between them. Germline V gene sequence: CDR1 GEAIGNYY, CDR2 EKD. This CDR3 has 18 amino acids. TCRdb re-processed the reads using CATT. The table has 8,500 to 10,000 delta-chain clones, 20% to 25% seen once. The sequence was obtained from a child who was a newborn, infant or young child, either healthy, febrile or measles-vaccinated (not recorded which). What was sequenced was blood. The chain combines TRDV2 with TRDJ1, with D unresolved. The CDR3 spells CACDTVGMGPRVTDKLIF. CDR3 DNA sequence: TGTGCCTGTGACACCGTAGGTATGGGACCACGCGTCACCGATAAACTCATCTTT.